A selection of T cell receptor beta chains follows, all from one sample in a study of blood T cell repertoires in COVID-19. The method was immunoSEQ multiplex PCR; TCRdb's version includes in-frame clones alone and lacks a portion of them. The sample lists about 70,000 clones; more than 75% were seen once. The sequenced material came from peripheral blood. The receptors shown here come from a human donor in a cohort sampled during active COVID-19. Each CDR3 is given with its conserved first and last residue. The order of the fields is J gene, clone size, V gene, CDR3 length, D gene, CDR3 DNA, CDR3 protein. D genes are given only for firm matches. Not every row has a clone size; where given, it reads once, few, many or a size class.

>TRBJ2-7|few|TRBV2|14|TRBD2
TGTGCCAGCAGCGCGGCGGGAGAGGATAGCGAGCAGTACTTC
CASSAAGEDSEQYF
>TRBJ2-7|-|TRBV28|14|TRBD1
TGTGCCAGCAGTTCAGGACAGGGAGGCTACGAGCAGTACTTC
CASSSGQGGYEQYF
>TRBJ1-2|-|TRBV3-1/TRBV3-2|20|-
TGTGCCAGCAGCCAAGGGGGGGGCGGCGGCCTGGCCGGTTTCGGGCATGGCTACACCTTC
CASSQGGGGGLAGFGHGYTF
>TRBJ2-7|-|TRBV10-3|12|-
TGTGCCATCCGGGGAGAGAACTACGAGCAGTACTTC
CAIRGENYEQYF
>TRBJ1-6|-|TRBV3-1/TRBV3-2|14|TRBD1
TGTGCCAGCAGCCAGGGGACAGGGGGCTCACCCCTCCACTTT
CASSQGTGGSPLHF
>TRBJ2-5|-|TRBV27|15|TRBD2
TGTGCCAGCAGTTTATGGGGGACTAGCGGAGAGACCCAGTACTTC
CASSLWGTSGETQYF
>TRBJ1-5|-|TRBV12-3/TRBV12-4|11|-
TGTGCCAGCAGTAGGGAGGGGCCCCAGCATTTT
CASSREGPQHF
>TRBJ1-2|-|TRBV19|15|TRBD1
TGTGCCAGTAGCCGGGACAGGGACCAGGGCTATGGCTACACCTTC
CASSRDRDQGYGYTF
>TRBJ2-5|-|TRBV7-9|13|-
TGTGCCAGCAACCTGGAGGGGGCAGAGACCCAGTACTTC
CASNLEGAETQYF
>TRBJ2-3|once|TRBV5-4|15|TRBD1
TGTGCCAGCAGCTTGGCTCGGGACAGGGGCCCTACATTGGATTTT
CASSLARDRGPTLDF
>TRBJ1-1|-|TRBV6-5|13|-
TGTGCCAGCAGTTACTCCGACGGGGGGCGAGCTTTCTTT
CASSYSDGGRAFF
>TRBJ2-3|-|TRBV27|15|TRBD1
TGTGCCAGCAGTTTTGACAGGGGTGACACAGATACGCAGTATTTT
CASSFDRGDTDTQYF
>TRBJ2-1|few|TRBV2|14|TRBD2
TGTGCCTGCTCCAGGACTAGCGGGAGCAATGAGCAGTTCTTC
CACSRTSGSNEQFF
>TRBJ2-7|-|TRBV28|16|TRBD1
TGTGCCAGCAGTTTGGGGGGACAGGGCTCCCCCTACGAGCAGTACTTC
CASSLGGQGSPYEQYF
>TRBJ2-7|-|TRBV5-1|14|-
TGCGCCAGCAGCTTGTCCCAATCCATCTACGAGCAGTACTTC
CASSLSQSIYEQYF
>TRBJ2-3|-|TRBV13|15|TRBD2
TGTGCCAGCAGCTCACTAGCGGGAGGCACAGATACGCAGTATTTT
CASSSLAGGTDTQYF
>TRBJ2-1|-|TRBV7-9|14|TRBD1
TGTGCCAGCAGCCCCAGGACAGGGATGGATGAGCAGTTCTTC
CASSPRTGMDEQFF
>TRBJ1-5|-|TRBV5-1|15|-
TGCGCCAGCAGCTTGACAGGCCTTAGCAATCAGCCCCAGCATTTT
CASSLTGLSNQPQHF
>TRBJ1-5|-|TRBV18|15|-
TGTGCCAGCTCACCACTCGGACAGACAAATCAGCCCCAGCATTTT
CASSPLGQTNQPQHF
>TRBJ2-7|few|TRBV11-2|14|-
TGTGCCAGCAGCTTAGATCCGCAGGAATACGAGCAGTACTTC
CASSLDPQEYEQYF
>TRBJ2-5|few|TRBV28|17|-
TGTGCCAGCAGCACTCGTAGACTAGGGGTCTCCCAAGAGACCCAGTACTTC
CASSTRRLGVSQETQYF
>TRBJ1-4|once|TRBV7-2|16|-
TGTGCCAGCAGCTTACGGCTGGACTCAACTAATGAAAAACTGTTTTTT
CASSLRLDSTNEKLFF
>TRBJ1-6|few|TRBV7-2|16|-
TGTGCCAGCAGCTTAGAAATACACACCCGAAGTTCACCCCTCCACTTT
CASSLEIHTRSSPLHF
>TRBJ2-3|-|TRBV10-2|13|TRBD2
TGCGCCAGCAGGCCGGGACTAGCGGGAACACAGTATTTT
CASRPGLAGTQYF
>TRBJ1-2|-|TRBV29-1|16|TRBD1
TGCAGCGTTGAAAACACTCGGACAGGGGGAGTAAGTGGCTACACCTTC
CSVENTRTGGVSGYTF
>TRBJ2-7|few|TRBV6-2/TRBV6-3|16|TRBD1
TGTGCCAGCAGTTACCCACAGGGACAGGCTTACTACGAGCAGTACTTC
CASSYPQGQAYYEQYF
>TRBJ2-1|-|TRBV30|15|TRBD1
TGTGCCTGGACCCCCGGACAGGGGGCCCTCAATGAGCAGTTCTTC
CAWTPGQGALNEQFF
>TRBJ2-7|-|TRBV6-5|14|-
TGTGCCAGCAGCGTGAGGCAGGGTACCTACGAGCAGTACTTC
CASSVRQGTYEQYF
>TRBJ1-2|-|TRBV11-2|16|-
TGTGCCAGCAGCTTAGATGGGGGGGCGAGGAACTATGGCTACACCTTC
CASSLDGGARNYGYTF
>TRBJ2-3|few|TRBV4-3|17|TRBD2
TGCGCCAGCAGCCAACGGACTAGCGGGACGGGCACAGATACGCAGTATTTT
CASSQRTSGTGTDTQYF
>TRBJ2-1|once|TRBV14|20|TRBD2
TGTGCCAGCAGCCAAGTCTTCCAGGGATGGACTAGCGGCATTTCCAATGAGCAGTTCTTC
CASSQVFQGWTSGISNEQFF
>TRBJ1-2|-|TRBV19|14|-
TGTGCCAGTAGTATAGGACAGGTTGCCTATGGCTACACCTTC
CASSIGQVAYGYTF
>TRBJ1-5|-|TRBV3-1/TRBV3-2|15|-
TGTGCCAGCAGCCAAGATTCGGGGGGGCGTCAGCCCCAGCATTTT
CASSQDSGGRQPQHF
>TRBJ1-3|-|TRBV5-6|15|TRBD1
TGTGCCAGCAGCCCACAGGGGGCAGTTGGAAACACCATATATTTT
CASSPQGAVGNTIYF
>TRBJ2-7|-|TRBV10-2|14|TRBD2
TGCGCCAGCAGTTTGGGACTAGCGGAATACGAGCAGTACTTC
CASSLGLAEYEQYF
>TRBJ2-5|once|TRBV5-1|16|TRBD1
TGCGCCAGCAGCTCGCACCGGGACAGGGGGCGAGAGACCCAGTACTTC
CASSSHRDRGRETQYF
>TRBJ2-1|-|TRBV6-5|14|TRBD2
TGTGCCAGCAGTTACTCGGGAGGGATGAATGAGCAGTTCTTC
CASSYSGGMNEQFF
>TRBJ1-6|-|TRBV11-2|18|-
TGTGCCAGCAGCTTAGATCTGGGAGCGGGATCCTATAATTCACCCCTCCACTTT
CASSLDLGAGSYNSPLHF
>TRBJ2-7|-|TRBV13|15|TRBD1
TGTGCCAGCAGCACCCGGGACAGCAGCTCCTACGAGCAGTACTTC
CASSTRDSSSYEQYF
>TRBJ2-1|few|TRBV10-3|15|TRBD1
TGTGCCATCAGTGAACCGGACAGGGGTAGCAATGAGCAGTTCTTC
CAISEPDRGSNEQFF
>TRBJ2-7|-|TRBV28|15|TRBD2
TGTGCCACCAACCCCGCGGCGGGAGGTTGGTACGAGCAGTACTTC
CATNPAAGGWYEQYF
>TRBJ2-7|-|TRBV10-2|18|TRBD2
TGCGCCAGCAGTGAGTCGGTCGTGGTAGCGGGGGCGACCTACGAGCAGTACTTC
CASSESVVVAGATYEQYF